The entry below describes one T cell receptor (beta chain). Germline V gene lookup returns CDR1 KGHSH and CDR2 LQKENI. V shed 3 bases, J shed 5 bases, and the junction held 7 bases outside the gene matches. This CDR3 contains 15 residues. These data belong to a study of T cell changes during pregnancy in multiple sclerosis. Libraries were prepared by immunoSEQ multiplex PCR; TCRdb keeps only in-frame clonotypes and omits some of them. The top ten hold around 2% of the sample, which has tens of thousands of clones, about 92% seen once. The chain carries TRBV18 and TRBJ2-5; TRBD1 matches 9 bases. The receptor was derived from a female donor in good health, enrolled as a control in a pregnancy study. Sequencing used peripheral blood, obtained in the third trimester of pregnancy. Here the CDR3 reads CASSPPGQGWETQYF. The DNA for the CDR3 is TGTGCCAGCTCACCCCCGGGACAGGGATGGGAGACCCAGTACTTC.